This record concerns one T cell receptor beta chain sequence. The method was immunoSEQ multiplex PCR; TCRdb's version includes in-frame clones alone and lacks a portion of them. The table has some 42,000 clones, around four fifths seen once; the top ten hold over 1.3%. This sample stems from a study of preoperative IRX-2 immunotherapy in early breast cancer. This CDR3 has 16 amino acids. CDR1 and CDR2 (germline): SGHRS, YFSETQ. The V end was cut by 0 bases, the J end by 2 bases, with 11 bases between. Treatment here: preoperative locoregional IRX-2 cytokine immunotherapy. Patients received preoperative, locoregional IRX-2 cytokine immunotherapy in a phase Ib study.

J is TRBJ2-2 and V is TRBV5-1, with D perhaps TRBD1 (5 bases). Sample: lymph node tissue, taken after IRX-2 immunotherapy. The TCR originated in a human donor with breast cancer. Here the CDR3 reads CASSLDGQGNTGELFF. As DNA, the CDR3 is TGCGCCAGCAGCTTGGACGGGCAGGGTAACACCGGGGAGCTGTTTTTT. The whole variable domain, remainder taken from reference TRBV5-1 and TRBJ2-2, is KAGVTQTPRYLIKTRGQQVTLSCSPISGHRSVSWYQQTPGQGLQFLFEYFSETQRNKGNFPGRFSGRQFSNSRSEMNVSTLELGDSALYLCASSLDGQGNTGELFFGEGSRLTVL.